Shown below are 25 T cell receptor beta chains from a single sample sequenced in a study of blood T cell repertoires in COVID-19. The assay was immunoSEQ multiplex PCR, and TCRdb's table has in-frame clones only and misses some. The table includes roughly 250,000 clones, 70% to 90% detected once. Sequencing input: PBMCs or T cells enriched from blood (not recorded which). The receptors were sampled from a woman in her fifties or sixties who had recovered from COVID-19.

The genes are TRBV3-1 (or the pseudogene TRBV3-2) and TRBJ2-7; TRBD2 matches at 8 bases. Germline CDR1 reads LGHDT; CDR2 reads YNNKEL (reference sequence). This CDR3 region has 16 residues. Trimming removed 1 base from V and 2 bases from J; junction bases left unmatched: 7. The CDR3, as DNA: TGTGCCAGCAGCCAAGTTCTAGCGGGTAATCCCTACGAGCAGTACTTC. Its protein product is CASSQVLAGNPYEQYF.

This chain uses TRBV28 with TRBJ2-3, with D perhaps matching TRBD1 (5 bases). This CDR3 region has 13 residues. Trimming removed 8 bases at V and 0 bases at J, with 9 bases between. Germline V CDR1 and CDR2: MDHEN, SYDVKM. The CDR3 loop is CASRDSSTDTQYF. The CDR3 DNA reads TGTGCCAGCCGAGACAGCAGCACAGATACGCAGTATTTT. The full variable domain, completed using reference TRBV28 and TRBJ2-3, is DVKVTQSSRYLVKRTGEKVFLECVQDMDHENMFWYRQDPGLGLRLIYFSYDVKMKEKGDIPEGYSVSREKKERFSLILESASTNQTSMYLCASRDSSTDTQYFGPGTRLTVL.

In DNA, the CDR3 is TGTGCCTGGAGTGGCCTGGGGAGGTCGGACCAAGAGACCCAGTACTTC. This translates into CAWSGLGRSDQETQYF. V is TRBV30 and J is TRBJ2-5; the D gene is possibly TRBD2 (6 bases). V shed 1 base and J shed 0 bases, with 15 bases lying between them. This CDR3 has 16 amino acids. Germline V CDR1 and CDR2: GTSNPN, SVGIG (reference sequence).

A word on this clone: The same CDR3 arises from other DNA sequences in this sample as well. For the CDR3, the DNA is TGTGCCAGCAAGACAGGGGGAATCTATGGCTACACCTTC. This encodes CASKTGGIYGYTF. The rearrangement uses TRBV6-5 and TRBJ1-2; 9 bases align to TRBD1. CDR3 size: 13 residues. CDR1 and CDR2 (germline): MNHEY, SVGAGI. Unmatched junction bases numbered 4, after V lost 7 bases and J lost 4 bases.

This clone was counted only a few times. CDR3 nucleotides: TGTGCCAGCAGCATGGGACGGAGGGACCCAAGGCGAGATTCACCCCTCCACTTT. It codes for CASSMGRRDPRRDSPLHF. The chain is built from TRBV7-8 and TRBJ1-6, with D perhaps TRBD1 (5 bases). Germline CDR1 reads SGHVS; CDR2 reads FQNEAQ. This CDR3 comprises 18 residues. The V and J ends lost 5 bases and 8 bases respectively, with 25 bases between them. The full variable domain, with the rest looked up from reference TRBV7-8 and TRBJ1-6, is GAGVSQSPRYKVAKRGQDVALRCDPISGHVSLFWYQQALGQGPEFLTYFQNEAQLDKSGLPSDRFFAERPEGSVSTLKIQRTQQEDSAVYLCASSMGRRDPRRDSPLHFGNGTRLTVT.

This chain uses TRBV27 with TRBJ2-1, with 8 nucleotides matching TRBD2. CDR3 length equals 14 residues. The V and J ends lost 4 bases and 8 bases, in that order; junction bases with no gene match: 7. Germline-derived CDR1 and CDR2 are MNHEY and SMNVEV (reference sequence). The DNA of the CDR3 is TGTGCCAGCAGTTACCAGCGGGAGAGCGATGAGCAGTTCTTC. Residues: CASSYQRESDEQFF.

This sequence joins TRBV4-1 and TRBJ2-1; D is perhaps TRBD2 (6 bases). This CDR3 spans 14 amino acids. CDR1 is MGHRA and CDR2 is YSYEKL in the germline V gene. Trimming removed 8 bases from V and 2 bases from J, with 13 bases in between. CDR3 DNA sequence: TGCGCCAGCGGTCCGGGACTCGCCTACAATGAGCAGTTCTTC. It translates to CASGPGLAYNEQFF.

This chain joins TRBV6-5 and TRBJ1-2, with D perhaps TRBD1 (6 bases). Germline V gene data show CDR1 as MNHEY and CDR2 as SVGAGI. This CDR3 has 14 residues. Trimming removed 5 bases from V and 8 bases from J, with 18 bases in between. CDR3 DNA: TGTGCCAGCAGTCCGATTGGGGGGGCGGGCGGCTACACCTTC. The encoded protein is CASSPIGGAGGYTF.

The chain joins TRBV10-3 to TRBJ2-3; 8 bases are shared with TRBD1. Per germline, CDR1 ENHRY and CDR2 SYGVKD. The V and J ends lost 10 bases and 2 bases, in that order; junction bases with no gene match: 14. The CDR3 runs to 16 residues. The CDR3 region is CATKLGQESPTDTQYF. CDR3 bases: TGTGCCACCAAATTGGGACAGGAGAGCCCCACAGATACGCAGTATTTT.

The rearrangement joins TRBV15 to TRBJ2-3; no reliable D call. Looked up from germline, CDR1 is LNHNV and CDR2 is YYDKDF (reference sequence). Trimming left V 0 bases short and J 0 bases short, with 10 bases between. This CDR3 has 16 amino acids. In DNA, the CDR3 is TGTGCCACCAGCAGAGATTTTGCCGGGAGCACAGATACGCAGTATTTT. Protein: CATSRDFAGSTDTQYF.

The J gene is TRBJ2-7, the V gene TRBV5-6, with 7 bases lining up with TRBD1. The CDR3 spans 14 residues. Germline V gene data show CDR1 as SGHDT and CDR2 as YYEEEE. With V trimmed by 0 bases and J by 2 bases, 2 bases remained unmatched. Here the CDR3 DNA reads TGTGCCAGCAGCTTGGGGACAGGAACCTACGAGCAGTACTTC. Encoded protein: CASSLGTGTYEQYF.

This rearrangement joins TRBV6-2 or TRBV6-3 to TRBJ1-2, with 9 bases that match TRBD1. From germline, CDR1 is MNHEY and CDR2 SVGEGT. Trimming cost V 4 bases and J 2 bases; bases outside gene matches: 2. This CDR3 contains 14 residues. The DNA of the CDR3 is TGTGCCAGCAGTTCGGACAGGGGAAACTATGGCTACACCTTC. Its protein product is CASSSDRGNYGYTF.

The chain couples TRBV5-1 to TRBJ2-1; a weak D match, TRBD2 (6 bases). The germline V and J ends were trimmed by 0 bases and 6 bases, with 10 bases remaining between them. The CDR3 consists of 14 residues. Germline V lookup: CDR1 SGHRS, CDR2 YFSETQ. The CDR3 nucleotides read TGCGCCAGCAGCTTGGAAAGCGGGCTCAATGAGCAGTTCTTC. Translation gives CASSLESGLNEQFF.

This sequence joins TRBV5-8 and TRBJ2-2; TRBD2 matches 9 bases. Unmatched junction bases numbered 8, after V lost 2 bases and J lost 3 bases. This CDR3 has 17 residues. Germline V lookup: CDR1 SGHTS, CDR2 YDEGEE. CDR3 protein: CASSFPRLAADTGELFF. CDR3 DNA: TGTGCCAGCAGCTTTCCCAGACTAGCGGCAGACACCGGGGAGCTGTTTTTT.

The J gene is TRBJ2-5, the V gene TRBV7-6; TRBD2 matches at 7 bases. The germline V gene encodes CDR1 SGHVS and CDR2 FNYEAQ. V lost 1 base to trimming and J lost 5 bases; unmatched junction nucleotides: 4. The CDR3 length is 14 residues. In nucleotides, the CDR3 is TGTGCCAGCAGCTTAGACGGGGGGAGGGAGACCCAGTACTTC. It codes for CASSLDGGRETQYF.

This clone is classed as medium-sized (0.01 to 0.1%). The chain has TRBV7-8 and TRBJ2-7; 8 positions match TRBD2. The V gene's germline CDR1 is SGHVS and CDR2 FQNEAQ. The CDR3 runs 14 residues. J was trimmed by 4 bases and V by 5 bases; bases with no gene match: 7. CDR3 DNA sequence: TGTGCCAGCAGCACGAGTAGCGGGAAGTACGAGCAGTACTTC. It encodes CASSTSSGKYEQYF.

This clone was detected only once. The chain has TRBV4-1 and TRBJ1-2; a weak D match, TRBD1 (5 bases). This CDR3 contains 17 residues. CDR1 and CDR2 (germline): MGHRA, YSYEKL. The germline V and J ends were trimmed by 0 bases and 4 bases, with 18 bases remaining between them. CDR3 sequence: CASSQDLRGRDPYGYTF. The CDR3 nucleotides read TGCGCCAGCAGCCAAGATCTAAGGGGCCGCGATCCCTATGGCTACACCTTC.

The V gene is TRBV11-2, the J gene TRBJ1-2; D is unresolved. The CDR3 covers 13 residues. The V gene lost 2 bases and the J gene lost 4 bases, with 8 bases spanning the gap. Looked up from germline, CDR1 is SGHAT and CDR2 is FQNNGV. The CDR3 here is CASSLWALYGYTF. The CDR3 bases are TGTGCCAGCAGCTTATGGGCTCTCTATGGCTACACCTTC.

The J gene is TRBJ2-3, the V gene TRBV7-9, with a tentative D call TRBD1 (5 bases). Trimming removed 5 bases at V and 0 bases at J, with 15 bases between. Germline assignment: CDR1 SEHNR and CDR2 FQNEAQ (reference sequence). The CDR3 spans 16 residues. CDR3 loop: CASSPKQVPSTDTQYF. CDR3 nucleotide sequence: TGTGCCAGCAGCCCTAAACAGGTCCCTAGCACAGATACGCAGTATTTT. The variable domain in full, completed from reference TRBV7-9 and TRBJ2-3, reads DTGVSQNPRHKITKRGQNVTFRCDPISEHNRLYWYRQTLGQGPEFLTYFQNEAQLEKSRLLSDRFSAERPKGSFSTLEIQRTEQGDSAMYLCASSPKQVPSTDTQYFGPGTRLTVL.

This clone was picked up one time. The V and J genes are TRBV12-5 and TRBJ2-7; TRBD1 matches 7 bases. Germline values: CDR1 LGHNT, CDR2 FRNRAP. This CDR3 is built from 19 residues. With 0 bases clipped from V and 3 bases from J, the junction kept 17 bases outside the gene matches. This CDR3 is CASGLVPLHRGRTLYEQYF. Written as DNA, the CDR3 is TGTGCTAGTGGTTTGGTACCTCTTCACAGGGGAAGGACCCTCTACGAGCAGTACTTC.

The rearrangement joins TRBV12-3 or TRBV12-4 to TRBJ2-1; TRBD1 is a possible D gene (7 bases). CDR3 length equals 13 residues. V was pared by 5 bases and J by 8 bases, with 13 bases between. The CDR3 loop reads CASSHRGLDEQFF. The CDR3 DNA sequence: TGTGCCAGCAGTCACAGGGGACTGGATGAGCAGTTCTTC.

DNA of the CDR3: TGCAGTGCTAGTCAAGCGAACACTGAAGCTTTCTTT. Its translation: CSASQANTEAFF. This chain connects TRBV20-1 to TRBJ1-1, with D unresolved. V gave up 3 bases and J gave up 1 base, with 6 bases separating them. The CDR3 runs 12 residues. In germline, CDR1 is DFQATT, CDR2 SNEGSKA (reference sequence).

The gene calls are TRBV6-4 and TRBJ2-1, with TRBD2 matching over 10 bases. The V gene end was trimmed by 4 bases and the J gene end by 3 bases; junction bases not matched to a gene: 6. Germline V gene lookup returns CDR1 MRHNA and CDR2 SNTAGT. The CDR3 sequence is 16 residues long. CDR3 DNA sequence: TGTGCCAGCAGTGTTATAGCGGGAGGTCTCTACAATGAGCAGTTCTTC. Amino acids: CASSVIAGGLYNEQFF.

The gene calls are TRBV30 and TRBJ1-1; weak D call: TRBD1 (5 bases). Germline V gene data show CDR1 as GTSNPN and CDR2 as SVGIG (reference sequence). Trimming removed 3 bases from V and 6 bases from J, with 14 bases in between. The CDR3 totals 13 residues. The CDR3 bases are TGTGCCTGGAGCAGGGACTGGTTCGCTGAAGCTTTCTTT. Translating it yields CAWSRDWFAEAFF.

The gene calls are TRBV28 and TRBJ1-2; TRBD1 matches at 7 bases. Germline loops: CDR1 MDHEN, CDR2 SYDVKM. With V trimmed by 5 bases and J by 7 bases, 10 bases remained unmatched. This CDR3 comprises 14 residues. CDR3 nucleotides: TGTGCCAGCAGTCTTCAGGGGGGTGGTTTTGGCTACACCTTC. It specifies CASSLQGGGFGYTF.